Below are 2 T cell receptor beta chains sequenced from a single sample in a study of graft-versus-host responses after intestinal transplantation. This table comes from immunoSEQ multiplex PCR, and its TCRdb copy is limited to in-frame clones, with some not included. This sample carries 30,000 to 40,000 clones, about four fifths of them seen once, and the ten largest clones take roughly 4%. Specimen: PBMCs, collected 1070 days after transplant. All receptors derive from a human patient who received an intestinal transplant, so some T cells may come from the graft donor.

This rearrangement joins TRBV5-1 to TRBJ2-5, with D unclear. V was pared by 0 bases and J by 5 bases, with 14 bases between. The germline CDR1 and CDR2 sequences are SGHRS and YFSETQ. There are 15 residues in the CDR3. The CDR3 region is CASSLGTEYWETQYF. CDR3 nucleotide sequence: TGCGCCAGCAGCTTGGGGACGGAGTACTGGGAGACCCAGTACTTC.

This chain uses TRBV28 with TRBJ2-7; D unresolved. Between the trimmed V and J ends, which lost 5 bases and 3 bases, there was a span of 11 bases. CDR3 length equals 13 residues. Germline V CDR1 and CDR2: MDHEN, SYDVKM. The CDR3 region is CASSNGLYYEQYF. CDR3 bases: TGTGCCAGCAGTAACGGGCTCTACTACGAGCAGTACTTC.